The present entry profiles one TCR beta chain with its context. Authors' data handling: Amplification of reference gene primers provided the estimated nucleated cell counts. Using immunoSEQ multiplex PCR, the repertoire was profiled, and TCRdb retains in-frame clones only, with some absent. From that table come the V and J calls and clone size; the DNA was used to work out D and trimming. Altogether approximately 180,000 clones are present, roughly 89% being singletons, with the ten largest covering under 3%. The sample is drawn from a study of blood T cell repertoires in COVID-19. Study-level information: Sites across the United States, Italy and Spain contributed samples from acute and convalescent COVID-19. T cells, B-cell-depleted T cells, or PBMCs supplied cDNA or gDNA.

Germline V gives CDR1 PRHDT, CDR2 FYEKMQ (reference sequence). The CDR3 has 16 residues. With 6 bases clipped from V and 9 bases from J, the junction kept 10 bases outside the gene matches. This sequence was found in a middle-aged woman with acute COVID-19. The sequencing input was PBMCs or T cells enriched from blood (not recorded which). V and J are TRBV13 and TRBJ1-6; TRBD1 agrees at 11 bases. The CDR3 reads CASRSSWTGGSSPLHF. The CDR3 DNA is TGTGCCAGCAGAAGCTCTTGGACAGGGGGCAGTTCACCCCTCCACTTT. The complete variable domain, with remaining parts taken from reference TRBV13 and TRBJ1-6, reads AAGVIQSPRHLIKEKRETATLKCYPIPRHDTVYWYQQGPGQDPQFLISFYEKMQSDKGSIPDRFSAQQFSDYHSELNMSSLELGDSALYFCASRSSWTGGSSPLHFGNGTRLTVT.